Below are 9 T cell receptor beta chains sequenced from a single sample in a study of monozygotic twins with inflammatory bowel disease. TCRdb re-called the 5' RACE reads; every CDR3 protein appears as one record, without DNA. This sample carries fewer than 550,000 distinct CDR3 sequences, with roughly 2.3% going to the ten biggest clones. The material sequenced was blood. These receptors came from a human donor with ulcerative colitis or Crohn's disease, or a healthy co-twin of an affected twin (not recorded which).

The V gene is TRBV20-1, the J gene TRBJ2-1. In germline, CDR1 is DFQATT, CDR2 SNEGSKA (reference sequence). The CDR3 sequence is 15 residues long. CDR3 residues: CSARDREDILYEQFF.

The gene calls are TRBV6-2 or TRBV6-3 and TRBJ2-5; the D call of TRBD1 rests on TCRdb alone, since no DNA is present to check it. The V gene's germline CDR1 is MNHEY and CDR2 SVGEGT. This CDR3 contains 15 residues. CDR3 sequence: CASGSTGGRVETQYF.

The chain combines TRBV29-1 with TRBJ1-1; the D call of TRBD1 rests on TCRdb alone, since no DNA is present to check it. The CDR3 has 12 amino acids. Germline CDR1 and CDR2: SQVTM and ANQGSEA. The CDR3 here is CSVDPRETEAFF.

The rearrangement links TRBV24-1 to TRBJ2-3; absent DNA, TCRdb's TRBD2 call cannot be checked. This CDR3 region has 15 residues. CDR1 is KGHDR, CDR2 SFDVKD, per germline. The chain's CDR3 is CATSDPQLGTDTQYF.

This rearrangement joins TRBV4-1 to TRBJ2-7; TCRdb lists TRBD2, though no DNA is available to test this call. Germline V gene sequence: CDR1 MGHRA, CDR2 YSYEKL. The CDR3 runs to 16 residues. The CDR3 loop reads CASSQDLTSGPYEQYF.

V usage is TRBV20-1 and J usage is TRBJ2-5; the D call of TRBD2 rests on TCRdb alone, since no DNA is present to check it. The CDR3 extends over 13 amino acids. CDR1 DFQATT and CDR2 SNEGSKA come from the germline V gene (reference sequence). The chain's CDR3 is CSALAGNQETQYF.

CDR3 sequence: CASSPGVVYEQYF. This chain uses TRBV9 with TRBJ2-7; TCRdb names TRBD1, which stays unverified in the absence of DNA. This CDR3 region has 13 residues. CDR1 and CDR2 from the germline V gene are SGDLS and YYNGEE.

V usage is TRBV27 and J usage is TRBJ1-2; TCRdb indicates TRBD1, and absent DNA this call remains unverified. CDR3 size: 12 residues. CDR1 and CDR2 (germline): MNHEY, SMNVEV (reference sequence). CDR3 in amino acids: CASSGDRGGYTF.

The V call is TRBV3-1, the J call TRBJ1-1; the TRBD1 assignment by TCRdb is unverifiable without DNA. The germline CDR1 and CDR2 sequences are LGHDT and YNNKEL (reference sequence). CDR3 length: 16 amino acids. The CDR3 protein is CASSQTEGFRNTEAFF. Based on the CDR3 plus reference TRBV3-1 and TRBJ1-1, the full variable domain is DTAVSQTPKYLVTQMGNDKSIKCEQNLGHDTMYWYKQDSKKFLKIMFSYNNKELIINETVPNRFSPKSPDKAHLNLHINSLELGDSAVYFCASSQTEGFRNTEAFFGQGTRLTVV.